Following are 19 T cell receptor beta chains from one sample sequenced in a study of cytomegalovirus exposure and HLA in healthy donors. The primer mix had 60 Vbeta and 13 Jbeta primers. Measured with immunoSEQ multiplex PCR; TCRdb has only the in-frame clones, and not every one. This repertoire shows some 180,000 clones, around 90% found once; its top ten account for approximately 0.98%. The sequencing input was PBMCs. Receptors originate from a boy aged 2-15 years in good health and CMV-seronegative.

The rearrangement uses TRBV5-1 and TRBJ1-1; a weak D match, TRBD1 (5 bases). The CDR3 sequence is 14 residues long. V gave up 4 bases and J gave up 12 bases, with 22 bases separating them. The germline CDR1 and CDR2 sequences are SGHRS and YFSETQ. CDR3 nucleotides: TGCGCCAGCAGCCGTACTTCTCGGGGGGGGGAGCCTTTCTTT. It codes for CASSRTSRGGEPFF. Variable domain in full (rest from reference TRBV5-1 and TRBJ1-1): KAGVTQTPRYLIKTRGQQVTLSCSPISGHRSVSWYQQTPGQGLQFLFEYFSETQRNKGNFPGRFSGRQFSNSRSEMNVSTLELGDSALYLCASSRTSRGGEPFFGQGTRLTVV.

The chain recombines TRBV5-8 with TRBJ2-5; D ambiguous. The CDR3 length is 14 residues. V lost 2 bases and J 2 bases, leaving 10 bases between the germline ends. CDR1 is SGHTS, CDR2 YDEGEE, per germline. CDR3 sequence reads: CASSFKNRQETQYF. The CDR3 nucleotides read TGTGCCAGCAGCTTCAAGAACAGACAAGAGACCCAGTACTTC.

The CDR3 here is CASATPGAEQYF. As DNA, the CDR3 is TGTGCCAGCGCCACCCCAGGGGCCGAGCAGTACTTC. The chain links TRBV27 to TRBJ2-7, with D perhaps TRBD1 (6 bases). CDR3 length equals 12 residues. CDR1 and CDR2 from the germline V gene are MNHEY and SMNVEV (reference sequence). Trimming left V 8 bases short and J 6 bases short, with 14 bases between.

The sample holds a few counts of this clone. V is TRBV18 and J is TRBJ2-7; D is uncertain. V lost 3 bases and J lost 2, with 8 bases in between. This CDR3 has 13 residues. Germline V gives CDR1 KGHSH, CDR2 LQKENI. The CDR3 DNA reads TGTGCCAGCTCACCTCAGAAAGCCTACGAGCAGTACTTC. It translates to CASSPQKAYEQYF. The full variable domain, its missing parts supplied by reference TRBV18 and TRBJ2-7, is NAGVMQNPRHLVRRRGQEARLRCSPMKGHSHVYWYRQLPEEGLKFMVYLQKENIIDESGMPKERFSAEFPKEGPSILRIQQVVRGDSAAYFCASSPQKAYEQYFGPGTRLTVT.

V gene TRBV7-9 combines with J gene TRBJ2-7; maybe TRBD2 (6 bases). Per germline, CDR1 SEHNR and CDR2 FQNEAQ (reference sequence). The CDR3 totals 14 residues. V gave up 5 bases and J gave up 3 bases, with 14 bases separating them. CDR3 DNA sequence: TGTGCCAGCAGCCAACGGGGGAAGGTCTACGAGCAGTACTTC. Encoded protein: CASSQRGKVYEQYF. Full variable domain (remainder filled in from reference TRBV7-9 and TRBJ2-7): DTGVSQNPRHKITKRGQNVTFRCDPISEHNRLYWYRQTLGQGPEFLTYFQNEAQLEKSRLLSDRFSAERPKGSFSTLEIQRTEQGDSAMYLCASSQRGKVYEQYFGPGTRLTVT.

The CDR3 DNA is TGTGCCAGCAGTCGAGGGGGACAGGGATACAATCAGCCCCAGCATTTT. Translation: CASSRGGQGYNQPQHF. This sequence joins TRBV28 and TRBJ1-5; 9 positions agree with TRBD1. CDR3 size: 16 residues. The germline gives CDR1 MDHEN, CDR2 SYDVKM. The V segment lost 5 bases and the J segment 3 bases; nucleotides outside the gene matches: 8.

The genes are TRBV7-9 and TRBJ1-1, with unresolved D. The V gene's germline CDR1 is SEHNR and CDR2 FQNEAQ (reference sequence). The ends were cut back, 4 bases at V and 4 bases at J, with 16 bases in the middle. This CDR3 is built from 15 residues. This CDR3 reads CASSSLPLLITEAFF. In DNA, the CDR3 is TGTGCCAGCAGCTCTTTACCGCTACTAATCACTGAAGCTTTCTTT. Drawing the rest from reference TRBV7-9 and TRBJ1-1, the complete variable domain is DTGVSQNPRHKITKRGQNVTFRCDPISEHNRLYWYRQTLGQGPEFLTYFQNEAQLEKSRLLSDRFSAERPKGSFSTLEIQRTEQGDSAMYLCASSSLPLLITEAFFGQGTRLTVV.

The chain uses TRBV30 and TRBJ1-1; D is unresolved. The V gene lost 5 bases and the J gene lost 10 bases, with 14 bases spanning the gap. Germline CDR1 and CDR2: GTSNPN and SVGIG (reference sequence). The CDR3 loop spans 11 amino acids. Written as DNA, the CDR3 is TGTGCCTGGGAAGGTATTCCGGGAGCTTTCTTT. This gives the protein CAWEGIPGAFF.

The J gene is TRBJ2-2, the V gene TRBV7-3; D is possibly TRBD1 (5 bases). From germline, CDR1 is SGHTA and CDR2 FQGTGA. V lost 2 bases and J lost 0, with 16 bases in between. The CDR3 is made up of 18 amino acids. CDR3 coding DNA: TGTGCCAGCAGCTTAGGGGCAGGGAAGAACGCGAACACCGGGGAGCTGTTTTTT. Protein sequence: CASSLGAGKNANTGELFF.

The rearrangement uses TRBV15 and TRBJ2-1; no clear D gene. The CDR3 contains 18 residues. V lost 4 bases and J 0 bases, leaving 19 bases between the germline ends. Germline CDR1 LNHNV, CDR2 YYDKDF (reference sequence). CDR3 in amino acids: CATSIEVPVLTSYNEQFF. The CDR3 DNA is TGTGCCACCAGCATCGAGGTTCCGGTCCTTACCTCCTACAATGAGCAGTTCTTC.

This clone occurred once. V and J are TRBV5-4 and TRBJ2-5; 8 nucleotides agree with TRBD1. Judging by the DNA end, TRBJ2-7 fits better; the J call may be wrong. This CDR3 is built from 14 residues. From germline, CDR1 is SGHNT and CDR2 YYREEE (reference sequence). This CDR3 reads CASSSGTGGSEQYF. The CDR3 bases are TGTGCCAGCAGCTCCGGGACAGGAGGGTCCGAGCAGTACTTC.

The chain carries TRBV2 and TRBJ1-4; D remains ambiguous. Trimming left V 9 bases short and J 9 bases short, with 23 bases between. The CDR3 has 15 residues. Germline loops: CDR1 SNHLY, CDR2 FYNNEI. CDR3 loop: CASSPPRVIQQKLFF. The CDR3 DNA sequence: TGTGCCAGTTCACCCCCCCGGGTCATTCAACAAAAACTGTTTTTT.

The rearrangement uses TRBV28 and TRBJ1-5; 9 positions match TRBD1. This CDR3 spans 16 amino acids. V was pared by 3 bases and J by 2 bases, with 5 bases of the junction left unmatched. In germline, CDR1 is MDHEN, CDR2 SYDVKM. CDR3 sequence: CASSFPDRGGNQPQHF. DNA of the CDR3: TGTGCCAGCAGTTTCCCAGACAGGGGGGGCAATCAGCCCCAGCATTTT. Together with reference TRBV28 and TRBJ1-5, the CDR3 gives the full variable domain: DVKVTQSSRYLVKRTGEKVFLECVQDMDHENMFWYRQDPGLGLRLIYFSYDVKMKEKGDIPEGYSVSREKKERFSLILESASTNQTSMYLCASSFPDRGGNQPQHFGDGTRLSIL.

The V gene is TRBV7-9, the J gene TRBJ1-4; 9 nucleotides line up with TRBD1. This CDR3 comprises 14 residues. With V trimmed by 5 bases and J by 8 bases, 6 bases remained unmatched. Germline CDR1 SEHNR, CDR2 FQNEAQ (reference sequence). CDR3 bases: TGTGCCAGCAGCAGAGACAGGGGGGACGAAAAACTGTTTTTT. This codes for CASSRDRGDEKLFF.

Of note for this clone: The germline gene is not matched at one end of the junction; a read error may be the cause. CDR3 amino acids: CSSSPEQTATNEKLFF. CDR3 in DNA: TGTTCCAGCAGCCCAGAACAGACAGCAACTAATGAAAAACTGTTTTTT. This sequence joins TRBV7-9 and TRBJ1-4; weak D call: TRBD1 (5 bases). Looked up from germline, CDR1 is SEHNR and CDR2 is FQNEAQ (reference sequence). The CDR3 has 16 amino acids.

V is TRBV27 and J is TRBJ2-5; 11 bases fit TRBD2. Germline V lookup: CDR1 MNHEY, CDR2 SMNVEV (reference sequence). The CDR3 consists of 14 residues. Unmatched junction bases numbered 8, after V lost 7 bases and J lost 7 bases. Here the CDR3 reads CASTTTSGGGTQYF. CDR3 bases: TGTGCCAGCACTACAACTAGCGGGGGCGGGACCCAGTACTTC.

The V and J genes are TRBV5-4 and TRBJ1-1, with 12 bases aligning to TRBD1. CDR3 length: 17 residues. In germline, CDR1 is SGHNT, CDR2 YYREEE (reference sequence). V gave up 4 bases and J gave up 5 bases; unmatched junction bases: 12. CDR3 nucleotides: TGTGCCAGCAGCCTGGGGGGACAGGGGGCGCTTGGAACTGAAGCTTTCTTT. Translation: CASSLGGQGALGTEAFF.

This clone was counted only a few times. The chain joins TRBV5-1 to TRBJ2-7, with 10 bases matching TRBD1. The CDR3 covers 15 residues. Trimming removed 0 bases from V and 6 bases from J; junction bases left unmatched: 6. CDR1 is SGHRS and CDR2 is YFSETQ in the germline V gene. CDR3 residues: CASSLVGGQGSEQYF. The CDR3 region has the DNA TGCGCCAGCAGCTTGGTCGGGGGACAGGGGAGCGAGCAGTACTTC.

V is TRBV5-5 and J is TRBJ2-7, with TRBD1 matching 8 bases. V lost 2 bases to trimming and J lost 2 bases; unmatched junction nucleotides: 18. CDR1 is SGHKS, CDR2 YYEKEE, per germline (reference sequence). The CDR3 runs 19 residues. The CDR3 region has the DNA TGTGCCAGCAGCTTTGTGTATTCCCTGGACAGGGCTATCCCCTACGAGCAGTACTTC. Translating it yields CASSFVYSLDRAIPYEQYF.